The 18 T cell receptor beta chains reported below all come from one sample, sequenced in a study of CXCR3-negative and CXCR3-positive naive CD8 T cells (dated by TCRdb to the late 2010s). The sequencing machine was a NextSeq 550. The Human TCR Profiling Kit (MiLaboratory) was used to prepare UMI-labeled 5' RACE TRB cDNA libraries. TCRdb reprocessed the reads, reporting each CDR3 protein sequence once and no DNA. The table held for this sample gives about 50,000 distinct CDR3 sequences. The ten largest clones take up around 0.4% of the sample. The specimen sequenced was naive CXCR3- CD8+ T cells from blood. According to the study, the label for this sample's cell subset or site signals: CD45RO-CCR7+CD27+CD95- naive CD8+ T cells lacking CXCR3 (TNR3-). These receptors all come from a human donor in good health. Some clones in this sample may be carry-over from other donors' samples.

The rearrangement uses TRBV29-1 and TRBJ1-3. This CDR3 has 13 residues. From germline, CDR1 is SQVTM and CDR2 ANQGSEA. The CDR3 region is CSTLGLSGNTIYF.

The V call is TRBV7-3, the J call TRBJ2-1; TCRdb indicates TRBD1, and absent DNA this call remains unverified. Germline loops: CDR1 SGHTA, CDR2 FQGTGA. The CDR3 extends over 15 amino acids. CDR3 protein: CASSLGGAGSNEQLF.

The rearrangement links TRBV6-4 to TRBJ2-7; absent DNA, TCRdb's TRBD1 call cannot be checked. CDR3 length: 16 residues. The germline CDR1 and CDR2 sequences are MRHNA and SNTAGT. The CDR3 is CASSESFRDSLLRQYF.

The rearrangement uses TRBV6-2 or TRBV6-3 and TRBJ1-1. Germline CDR1 MNHEY, CDR2 SVGEGT. The CDR3 covers 14 residues. CDR3 region: CASSYLGPNTEAFF.

CDR3 region: CSVEFADNLNTEAFF. The rearrangement joins TRBV29-1 to TRBJ1-1. The CDR3 spans 15 residues. Germline V lookup: CDR1 SQVTM, CDR2 ANQGSEA.

The chain has TRBV6-5 and TRBJ2-7; TCRdb outputs TRBD2, but without DNA this stays unchecked. The germline V gene has CDR1 MNHEY and CDR2 SVGAGI. The CDR3 consists of 15 residues. The CDR3 spells CASSSSGGNSYEQYF.

The V call is TRBV12-3 or TRBV12-4, the J call TRBJ2-7; TCRdb proposes TRBD1, but this gene call is untestable without DNA. The CDR3 length is 13 residues. The CDR3 region is CASSFDSTYEQYF.

V and J are TRBV25-1 and TRBJ2-3; the D call of TRBD1 rests on TCRdb alone, since no DNA is present to check it. This CDR3 spans 14 amino acids. Per germline, CDR1 MGHDK and CDR2 SYGVNS. The CDR3 loop is CASTAPGPRDTQYF. Looking up the rest from reference TRBV25-1 and TRBJ2-3 gives the full variable domain: EADIYQTPRYLVIGTGKKITLECSQTMGHDKMYWYQQDPGMELHLIHYSYGVNSTEKGDLSSESTVSRIRTEHFPLTLESARPSHTSQYLCASTAPGPRDTQYFGPGTRLTVL.

The rearrangement uses TRBV6-5 and TRBJ2-1; there is no DNA to check the TCRdb D call of TRBD2. The CDR3 loop spans 16 amino acids. Germline V CDR1 and CDR2: MNHEY, SVGAGI. CDR3 sequence reads: CASAAHSSGIYNEQFF.

The chain combines TRBV3-1 with TRBJ2-1; the TCRdb D gene call, TRBD2, has no DNA to confirm it. The CDR3 contains 18 residues. Germline lookup yields CDR1 LGHDT and CDR2 YNNKEL (reference sequence). Here the CDR3 reads CASSQDLVLAGAYNEQFF.

The chain carries TRBV6-6 and TRBJ2-7; the D call from TCRdb, TRBD1, cannot be confirmed without DNA. Germline V lookup: CDR1 MNHNY, CDR2 SVGAGI (reference sequence). The CDR3 consists of 16 residues. This chain's CDR3 is CASSYSRDRGLYEQYF.

This rearrangement joins TRBV12-3 or TRBV12-4 to TRBJ1-1. This CDR3 contains 12 residues. Here the CDR3 reads CASLGVNTEAFF.

The J gene is TRBJ2-5, the V gene TRBV5-6. This CDR3 is built from 17 residues. Germline loops: CDR1 SGHDT, CDR2 YYEEEE. CDR3: CASILDLAGLGIETQYF.

The genes are TRBV12-5 and TRBJ2-7. The CDR3 is 12 amino acids. Germline V gene lookup returns CDR1 LGHNT and CDR2 FRNRAP. CDR3 loop: CASGLVPNEQYF. The entire variable domain, with the rest obtained from reference TRBV12-5 and TRBJ2-7, is as follows: DARVTQTPRHKVTEMGQEVTMRCQPILGHNTVFWYRQTMMQGLELLAYFRNRAPLDDSGMPKDRFSAEMPDATLATLKIQPSEPRDSAVYFCASGLVPNEQYFGPGTRLTVT.

This sequence joins TRBV12-3 or TRBV12-4 and TRBJ2-7. This CDR3 region has 12 residues. The CDR3 is CASSWYGDEQYF.

The chain uses TRBV20-1 and TRBJ2-7. The CDR3 sequence is 13 residues long. The germline V gene has CDR1 DFQATT and CDR2 SNEGSKA (reference sequence). CDR3 sequence reads: CSARDTGSYEQYF.

The rearrangement joins TRBV28 to TRBJ2-3; absent DNA, TCRdb's TRBD1 call cannot be checked. From germline, CDR1 is MDHEN and CDR2 SYDVKM. This CDR3 spans 14 amino acids. CDR3 loop: CASSLQLTRDTQYF. The entire variable domain, with the rest obtained from reference TRBV28 and TRBJ2-3, is as follows: DVKVTQSSRYLVKRTGEKVFLECVQDMDHENMFWYRQDPGLGLRLIYFSYDVKMKEKGDIPEGYSVSREKKERFSLILESASTNQTSMYLCASSLQLTRDTQYFGPGTRLTVL.

The chain joins TRBV5-1 to TRBJ2-1; checking the TCRdb D call of TRBD2 is not possible without DNA. The CDR3 is 14 residues long. In germline, CDR1 is SGHRS, CDR2 YFSETQ. CDR3 sequence: CASSFWGLENEQFF.